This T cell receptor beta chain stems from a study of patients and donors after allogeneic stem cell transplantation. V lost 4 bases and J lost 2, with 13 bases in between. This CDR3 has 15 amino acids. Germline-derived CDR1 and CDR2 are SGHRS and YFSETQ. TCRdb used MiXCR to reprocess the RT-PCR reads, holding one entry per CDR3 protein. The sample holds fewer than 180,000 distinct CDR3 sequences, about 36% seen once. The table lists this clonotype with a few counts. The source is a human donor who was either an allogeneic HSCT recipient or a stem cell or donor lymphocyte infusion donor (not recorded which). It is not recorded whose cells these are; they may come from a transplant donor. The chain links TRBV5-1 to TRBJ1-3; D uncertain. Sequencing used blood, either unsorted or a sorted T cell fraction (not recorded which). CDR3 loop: CASSPDWSAGNTIYF. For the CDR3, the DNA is TGCGCCAGCAGCCCAGACTGGTCCGCTGGAAACACCATATATTTT.